Listed below are T cell receptor beta chains from one sample, sequenced in a study of T cell repertoires in cytomegalovirus infection. One entry per CDR3 protein, called by TCRdb with MiXCR from the reads. The repertoire consists of 310,000 or so distinct CDR3 sequences, with roughly 17% occurring once and the leading ten covering more than 10%. The sample comprised PBMCs. These receptors were collected from a human donor in good health (CMV status not recorded). Some clones in this sample may be carry-over from other donors' samples. The CDR3 runs from the conserved cysteine through the conserved F or W. The D gene is left open where the match is weak. For some rows the clone size is stated as once, few or many, or as a class when expanded; others skip it.

j_gene: TRBJ2-7
d_gene: NA
v_gene: TRBV7-3
abundance: few
CDR3nt: TGTGCCAGCAGCTTAAGTGGGGTTACCGGGTCCTACGAGCAGTACTTC
CDR3aa: CASSLSGVTGSYEQYF

j_gene: TRBJ1-5
d_gene: NA
v_gene: TRBV6-5
abundance: NA
CDR3nt: TGTGCCAGCAGTTACGGCAGAAATAGCAATCAGCCCCAGCATTTT
CDR3aa: CASSYGRNSNQPQHF

j_gene: TRBJ2-1
d_gene: NA
v_gene: TRBV20-1
abundance: NA
CDR3nt: TGCAGTGCCCCTTTGAGCGGCGGCAATGAGCAGTTCTTC
CDR3aa: CSAPLSGGNEQFF

j_gene: TRBJ1-2
d_gene: NA
v_gene: TRBV6-5
abundance: NA
CDR3nt: TGTGCCAGCAGTTCTCTGGGGCAGAACCTACTATCAGGCTACACCTTC
CDR3aa: CASSSLGQNLLSGYTF

j_gene: TRBJ2-3
d_gene: TRBD2
v_gene: TRBV20-1
abundance: NA
CDR3nt: TGCAGTGCCCGTAAGTCTAGCGGGGGAGATACGCAGTATTTT
CDR3aa: CSARKSSGGDTQYF

j_gene: TRBJ2-1
d_gene: NA
v_gene: TRBV12-3/TRBV12-4
abundance: NA
CDR3nt: TGTGCCAGCAGTTTAGAGTCGGCAGCATACAATGAGCAGTTCTTC
CDR3aa: CASSLESAAYNEQFF

j_gene: TRBJ1-5
d_gene: NA
v_gene: TRBV28
abundance: few
CDR3nt: TGTGCCAGCAGTTTCTCGCACGGGACTGCACTCAATCAGCCCCAGCATTTT
CDR3aa: CASSFSHGTALNQPQHF

j_gene: TRBJ1-5
d_gene: NA
v_gene: TRBV12-3/TRBV12-4
abundance: few
CDR3nt: TGTGCCAGCAGTTTAGAGGCGGGGGCACGGCAGCCCCAGCATTTT
CDR3aa: CASSLEAGARQPQHF

j_gene: TRBJ2-7
d_gene: NA
v_gene: TRBV28
abundance: many
CDR3nt: TGTGCCAGCAGTTTAGGTGTGGGCCAGGGTTACGAGCAGTACTTC
CDR3aa: CASSLGVGQGYEQYF

j_gene: TRBJ2-6
d_gene: NA
v_gene: TRBV27
abundance: few
CDR3nt: TGTGCCAGCAGTTTAATGGGTTCTGGGGCCAACGTCCTGACTTTC
CDR3aa: CASSLMGSGANVLTF

j_gene: TRBJ1-2
d_gene: NA
v_gene: TRBV5-5
abundance: few
CDR3nt: TGTGCCAGCAGCTTGGAACAGACCTATGGCTACACCTTC
CDR3aa: CASSLEQTYGYTF

j_gene: TRBJ2-3
d_gene: NA
v_gene: TRBV4-1
abundance: many
CDR3nt: TGCGCCAGCAGCCGGCGACGGACACCCACTAGCACAGATACGCAGTATTTT
CDR3aa: CASSRRRTPTSTDTQYF

j_gene: TRBJ1-2
d_gene: NA
v_gene: TRBV7-2
abundance: many
CDR3nt: TGTGCCAGCAGCTTAGGCGGGCAGAGCTACACCTTC
CDR3aa: CASSLGGQSYTF

j_gene: TRBJ2-1
d_gene: TRBD2
v_gene: TRBV19
abundance: NA
CDR3nt: TGTGCCAGTAGTACGGGGGTCGGGGGGAAGCAGTTCTTC
CDR3aa: CASSTGVGGKQFF

j_gene: TRBJ2-1
d_gene: TRBD1
v_gene: TRBV4-3
abundance: many
CDR3nt: TGCGCCAGCAGCCAAGGACAGGGGTCTACCAATGAGCAGTTCTTC
CDR3aa: CASSQGQGSTNEQFF

j_gene: TRBJ2-1
d_gene: NA
v_gene: TRBV4-1
abundance: NA
CDR3nt: TGCGCCAGCAGCCAAGTTCCCACAGGGACTCTGAGCTCCTACAATGAGCAGTTCTTC
CDR3aa: CASSQVPTGTLSSYNEQFF

j_gene: TRBJ1-1
d_gene: NA
v_gene: TRBV19
abundance: few
CDR3nt: TGTGCCAGTAGTGAATCCTCGTGGGAGAACACTGAAGCTTTCTTT
CDR3aa: CASSESSWENTEAFF

j_gene: TRBJ2-5
d_gene: NA
v_gene: TRBV6-5
abundance: many
CDR3nt: TGTGCCAGCAGTTTTAACAGCGGCGCGAGGGAGACCCAGTACTTC
CDR3aa: CASSFNSGARETQYF

j_gene: TRBJ1-5
d_gene: NA
v_gene: TRBV10-3
abundance: many
CDR3nt: TGTGCCATCAGTGCTACAGGGAGCCGGAGCAATCAGCCCCAGCATTTT
CDR3aa: CAISATGSRSNQPQHF

j_gene: TRBJ2-1
d_gene: TRBD2
v_gene: TRBV10-3
abundance: NA
CDR3nt: TGTGCCATCAGTGGAACAGCGGGGCCCTACAATGAGCAGTTCTTC
CDR3aa: CAISGTAGPYNEQFF